The source of this T cell receptor (beta chain) is a study of PD-1 blockade in classical Hodgkin lymphoma. Study context: Nivolumab 3 mg/kg was given intravenously every 2 weeks. Overall study results and limits: The diversity seen at baseline in complete responders resembled that of newly diagnosed patients. The study found that TCR diversity rose significantly by C4D1 in CD4+ but not CD8+ cells.

As to this clone: Its target is unknown.

The repertoire was sequenced with immunoSEQ multiplex PCR; TCRdb's copy has only in-frame clones and lacks some. The sample yields tens of thousands of clones, 89% seen once. All patients experienced relapse after autologous stem cell transplantation, and brentuximab vedotin exposure was variable. The sequencing used peripheral blood mononuclear cells (PBMCs), collected before the second cycle of nivolumab. This receptor was identified in a human donor with classical Hodgkin lymphoma.

The CDR3 DNA reads as TGTGCCACCTTCGGACAGAACCAGGTACTCCTCCACACTGAAGCTTTCTTT. Amino acid sequence: CATFGQNQVLLHTEAFF. The genes are TRBV15 and TRBJ1-1; a possible D gene is TRBD1 (6 bases). Germline V lookup: CDR1 LNHNV, CDR2 YYDKDF (reference sequence). The CDR3 has 17 amino acids. V lost 8 bases to trimming and J lost 3 bases, with 25 bases between them.